This record concerns one TCR beta chain sequence. This clonotype is medium-sized (0.01 to 0.1%). No antigen is known for it. Base qualities are not provided; no much larger clone lies one nucleotide away. This sample was included in a study of immune reconstitution after stem cell transplant in scleroderma (dated by TCRdb to 2017 to 2019). V and J are trimmed by 4 bases and 3 bases, and the gene matches miss 6 bases of the junction. Based on the germline V gene, the CDR1 and CDR2 sequences are SQVTM and ANQGSEA. CDR3 length: 15 amino acids, cysteine to phenylalanine. Only the CDR3 part of the read is kept: 45 bases, read in frame from the first base. Library construction relied on RT-PCR. Sequencing instrument: Illumina MiSeq. TCRdb cleaned the public reads at Q25 with fastp, built clones with MiXCR and kept in-frame beta chains. Each CDR3 protein appears once, grouped with its most common genes and DNA. The sample profile shows 2,000 to 2,500 distinct CDR3 sequences; around 9.2% of them were found once. The ten top clones hold 20% to 25% of the sample.

Recombination joined TRBV29-1 with TRBJ1-5, and 10 bases in between align with TRBD1. The clonotype was recovered from a male donor with systemic sclerosis. Sample collection occurred before or after autologous hematopoietic stem cell transplantation (not recorded which). The CDR3 corresponds to CSVGGGTGVNQPQHF. The DNA sequence is TGCAGCGTTGGGGGCGGGACAGGGGTCAATCAGCCCCAGCATTTT.